The next 27 T cell receptor beta chains were all read from a single sample in a study of technical replicates of blood from several donors (dated by TCRdb to about 2017). Library construction relied on the immunoSEQ multiplex PCR assay. In TCRdb, the immuneACCESS table is reduced to in-frame sequences with V and J assigned. These tables do not hold every clone; where another copy was compared, an unresolved V gene accounts for under half, and the others remain unexplained. The sample profile shows about 70,000 clones; 75% to 90% of them were found once. The ten largest clones capture 4% to 5.5% of the sample. Sequencing used PBMCs. The receptor set was obtained from a human donor in good health. Some clones in this sample may be carry-over from other donors' samples.

The chain couples TRBV7-2 to TRBJ2-1; the match to TRBD2 covers 8 bases. The CDR3 extends over 18 amino acids. V was clipped by 5 bases and J by 3 bases; unmatched bases: 15. Germline V lookup: CDR1 SGHTA, CDR2 FQGNSA. CDR3 DNA sequence: TGTGCCAGCAGCCCACGGACTAGCTGGGGGGTGGACTACAATGAGCAGTTCTTC. Translated: CASSPRTSWGVDYNEQFF.

The table lists this clone with a count of one. The V call is TRBV9, the J call TRBJ2-7; D is unclear. Per the germline V gene, CDR1 is SGDLS and CDR2 is YYNGEE. V gave up 0 bases and J gave up 0 bases, with 7 bases separating them. The CDR3 extends over 14 amino acids. The CDR3 bases are TGTGCCAGCAGCGTAGGAGTCCCCTCCTACGAGCAGTACTTC. This codes for CASSVGVPSYEQYF.

The gene calls are TRBV2 and TRBJ1-2, with unresolved D. The V end was cut by 2 bases, the J end by 9 bases, with 10 bases between. This CDR3 is 12 amino acids long. Looked up from germline, CDR1 is SNHLY and CDR2 is FYNNEI. In DNA, the CDR3 is TGTGCCAGCAGTGAAACCGGGGATCGCTACACCTTC. Translation: CASSETGDRYTF.

The rearrangement links TRBV4-2 to TRBJ1-2, with a tentative D call TRBD1 (6 bases). Germline CDR1 reads LGHNA; CDR2 reads YNFKEQ. The V end lost 1 base, the J end lost 4 bases, and 10 bases lay between the germline ends. This CDR3 spans 14 amino acids. The CDR3, as DNA: TGTGCCAGCAGCCAAGGTTCAGGGGCCTATGGCTACACCTTC. Its protein product is CASSQGSGAYGYTF.

This sequence joins TRBV2 and TRBJ1-2; D ambiguous. There are 13 residues in the CDR3. Looked up from germline, CDR1 is SNHLY and CDR2 is FYNNEI. V was trimmed by 3 bases and J by 0 bases, leaving 5 bases between them. This CDR3 reads CASSDSANYGYTF. DNA of the CDR3: TGTGCCAGCAGTGACTCGGCTAACTATGGCTACACCTTC.

The CDR3 DNA reads as TGTGCCAGCAGCTGGGGCGGGGCAAGTAATGAAAAACTGTTTTTT. This sequence encodes CASSWGGASNEKLFF. V gene TRBV7-9 combines with J gene TRBJ1-4; D may be TRBD1 (5 bases). The CDR3 covers 15 residues. Between the trimmed V and J ends, which lost 4 bases and 4 bases, there was a span of 13 bases. Germline V gene data show CDR1 as SEHNR and CDR2 as FQNEAQ (reference sequence).

This clone has just a few counts. The rearrangement uses TRBV30 and TRBJ1-2; D unclear. Germline assignment: CDR1 GTSNPN and CDR2 SVGIG (reference sequence). The V end lost 2 bases, the J end lost 7 bases, and 11 bases lay between the germline ends. The CDR3 length is 12 residues. The CDR3 here is CAWSISARGYTF. In nucleotides, the CDR3 is TGTGCCTGGAGTATCTCCGCGCGTGGCTACACCTTC.

The rearrangement links TRBV6-5 to TRBJ1-5, with a possible D match to TRBD1 (5 bases). V was trimmed by 0 bases and J by 7 bases, leaving 13 bases between them. Germline values: CDR1 MNHEY, CDR2 SVGAGI. CDR3 size: 15 residues. CDR3 protein: CASSYSAGRDQPQHF. CDR3 DNA sequence: TGTGCCAGCAGTTACTCGGCAGGGAGGGACCAGCCCCAGCATTTT.

The gene calls are TRBV7-9 and TRBJ2-5; TRBD1 is a possible D gene (5 bases). Trimming removed 2 bases at V and 0 bases at J, with 10 bases between. Germline CDR1 SEHNR, CDR2 FQNEAQ (reference sequence). This CDR3 is 15 amino acids long. The CDR3 is CASSLPGHYQETQYF. The DNA for the CDR3 is TGTGCCAGCAGCTTACCAGGACATTACCAAGAGACCCAGTACTTC.

This clone was seen a single time. The J gene is TRBJ1-4, the V gene TRBV18; 9 nucleotides agree with TRBD1. The CDR3 loop spans 18 amino acids. V lost 6 bases and J lost 4; bases outside the gene matches: 15. CDR1 is KGHSH, CDR2 LQKENI, per germline. The chain's CDR3 is CASSAGQGGSTGNEKLFF. CDR3 sequence (DNA): TGTGCCAGCTCGGCGGGACAGGGAGGGTCGACGGGTAATGAAAAACTGTTTTTT.

The chain joins TRBV19 to TRBJ2-7; 7 nucleotides line up with TRBD1. The CDR3 loop spans 14 amino acids. Trimming at V came to 4 bases and at J to 5 bases, leaving 8 bases not matched to a gene. Germline V gives CDR1 LNHDA, CDR2 SQIVND (reference sequence). The chain's CDR3 is CASSRTGHKDEQYF. The CDR3 DNA follows: TGTGCCAGTAGTAGGACAGGTCACAAGGACGAGCAGTACTTC.

This clone was seen once. J is TRBJ1-2 and V is TRBV29-1; 8 bases align to TRBD1. Trimming cost V 5 bases and J 8 bases; bases outside gene matches: 4. Germline V lookup: CDR1 SQVTM, CDR2 ANQGSEA. The CDR3 is made up of 11 amino acids. The CDR3 spells CSVQGAYGYTF. CDR3 DNA: TGCAGCGTTCAGGGGGCCTACGGCTACACCTTC.

The chain recombines TRBV7-7 with TRBJ2-1, with 8 bases that match TRBD1. Looked up from germline, CDR1 is SSHAT and CDR2 is FNYEAQ (reference sequence). The CDR3 has 14 amino acids. After removal of 6 bases from V and 6 bases from J, the junction contained 7 bases not matched to a gene. Written as DNA, the CDR3 is TGTGCCAGCAGTAGTACCGACAGGGGCAATGAGCAGTTCTTC. This codes for CASSSTDRGNEQFF.

The chain has TRBV5-6 and TRBJ1-1; the match to TRBD1 covers 8 bases. CDR3 length equals 15 residues. Germline loops: CDR1 SGHDT, CDR2 YYEEEE. The V and J ends lost 4 bases and 2 bases, in that order; junction bases with no gene match: 7. CDR3 DNA sequence: TGTGCCAGCAGCCCCAGGACAGGGTTAAACACTGAAGCTTTCTTT. Residues: CASSPRTGLNTEAFF.

A word on this clone: This specimen includes other DNA sequences encoding the same CDR3. The chain recombines TRBV5-1 with TRBJ2-1, with 7 nucleotides matching TRBD2. This CDR3 is built from 14 residues. V shed 4 bases and J 2 bases; nucleotides not matched to a gene: 3. Germline V gene data show CDR1 as SGHRS and CDR2 as YFSETQ. Written as DNA, the CDR3 is TGCGCCAGCAGCCCCAGCGGGGCCTACAATGAGCAGTTCTTC. It is translated as CASSPSGAYNEQFF.

The rearrangement uses TRBV5-4 and TRBJ2-2; 8 nucleotides agree with TRBD1. The CDR3 is 14 amino acids. Germline-derived CDR1 and CDR2 are SGHNT and YYREEE (reference sequence). Unmatched junction bases numbered 3, after V lost 4 bases and J lost 4 bases. Written as DNA, the CDR3 is TGTGCCAGCAGCCGGACAGGGAGCACCGGGGAGCTGTTTTTT. Its translation is CASSRTGSTGELFF.

The V gene is TRBV7-9, the J gene TRBJ2-3; possibly TRBD1 for D (5 bases). This CDR3 has 14 amino acids. The germline V and J ends were trimmed by 6 bases and 0 bases, with 10 bases remaining between them. Germline-derived CDR1 and CDR2 are SEHNR and FQNEAQ (reference sequence). The CDR3 loop is CASRGRVSTDTQYF. The CDR3 DNA follows: TGTGCCAGCAGGGGCAGGGTTAGCACAGATACGCAGTATTTT.

This rearrangement joins TRBV25-1 to TRBJ2-7; 7 bases agree with TRBD1. V dropped 5 bases and J dropped 6; count of bases not matched to a gene: 16. The CDR3 sequence is 16 residues long. CDR1 and CDR2 (germline): MGHDK, SYGVNS. The CDR3 here is CASSTPPGQSVIEQYF. The CDR3 nucleotides read TGTGCCAGCAGTACACCTCCGGGACAGTCAGTGATCGAGCAGTACTTC.

The chain links TRBV12-5 to TRBJ1-6; a weak D match, TRBD1 (6 bases). Germline V CDR1 and CDR2: LGHNT, FRNRAP. V gave up 4 bases and J gave up 0 bases, with 19 bases separating them. The CDR3 extends over 19 amino acids. CDR3 sequence: CASGSTGQGSRSYNSPLHF. The CDR3 DNA reads as TGTGCTAGTGGTTCGACGGGGCAGGGGTCCCGCTCCTATAATTCACCCCTCCACTTT.

This clone has only one observation. The chain joins TRBV2 to TRBJ2-2, with D possibly TRBD1 on 6 matching bases. The V end lost 6 bases, the J end lost 5 bases, and 13 bases lay between the germline ends. The CDR3 runs to 14 residues. CDR1 and CDR2 (germline): SNHLY, FYNNEI. CDR3 amino acids: CASSEQGSTGELFF. CDR3 DNA: TGTGCCAGCAGCGAGCAGGGGAGTACCGGGGAGCTGTTTTTT.

This clone appeared a few times. The chain has TRBV18 and TRBJ2-7, with D unresolved. Trimming cost V 2 bases and J 5 bases, with 10 bases left between them. CDR1 is KGHSH and CDR2 is LQKENI in the germline V gene. This CDR3 spans 13 amino acids. The CDR3 protein is CASSPSISNEQYF. The DNA of the CDR3 is TGTGCCAGCTCACCATCTATATCCAACGAGCAGTACTTC.

The J gene is TRBJ2-2, the V gene TRBV7-9; D may be TRBD2 (5 bases). Germline assignment: CDR1 SEHNR and CDR2 FQNEAQ (reference sequence). Trimming cost V 1 base and J 3 bases, with 6 bases left between them. This CDR3 is 14 amino acids long. This CDR3 is CASSLVGDTGELFF. The CDR3 nucleotides read TGTGCCAGCAGCTTAGTCGGGGACACCGGGGAGCTGTTTTTT.

This clone was seen a handful of times. The chain is built from TRBV5-1 and TRBJ2-2; the match to TRBD1 covers 10 bases. This CDR3 has 17 amino acids. The germline gives CDR1 SGHRS, CDR2 YFSETQ. With 5 bases clipped from V and 1 base from J, the junction kept 8 bases outside the gene matches. The CDR3 nucleotides read TGCGCCAGCAGTTACAAAAGGACAGGGGGGAACACCGGGGAGCTGTTTTTT. This codes for CASSYKRTGGNTGELFF.

The chain carries TRBV7-2 and TRBJ2-2, with 9 bases lining up with TRBD2. The V segment lost 1 base and the J segment 3 bases; nucleotides outside the gene matches: 3. Germline V gene sequence: CDR1 SGHTA, CDR2 FQGNSA. The CDR3 spans 16 residues. The CDR3: CASSLGGGAYTGELFF. DNA for the CDR3: TGTGCCAGCAGCTTAGGCGGGGGGGCGTACACCGGGGAGCTGTTTTTT.

The V call is TRBV7-2, the J call TRBJ2-5, with 7 bases fitting TRBD1. The CDR3 totals 13 residues. CDR1 is SGHTA, CDR2 FQGNSA, per germline. J was trimmed by 6 bases and V by 5 bases; bases with no gene match: 6. The CDR3 spells CASSVDRDKTQYF. The DNA of the CDR3 is TGTGCCAGCAGCGTAGACAGGGATAAGACCCAGTACTTC.

V is TRBV30 and J is TRBJ2-2; TRBD1 matches 10 bases. The germline V gene encodes CDR1 GTSNPN and CDR2 SVGIG (reference sequence). The CDR3 is 16 amino acids. V lost 0 bases to trimming and J lost 4 bases; unmatched junction nucleotides: 5. CDR3 in amino acids: CAWSVGDRGFTGELFF. In nucleotides, the CDR3 is TGTGCCTGGAGTGTAGGGGACAGGGGTTTCACCGGGGAGCTGTTTTTT.

This clone has only a few counts. The chain has TRBV19 and TRBJ1-2; 8 bases line up with TRBD1. From germline, CDR1 is LNHDA and CDR2 SQIVND (reference sequence). The CDR3 has 12 residues. The junction had 2 bases not matched to a gene; V was cut back by 8 bases and J by 3 bases. The CDR3 bases are TGTGCCAGTTCGGACAGGGACTATGGCTACACCTTC. As protein: CASSDRDYGYTF.